A selection of T cell receptor beta chains follows, all from one sample in a study of shared clonotypes between healthy human individuals. The data were produced by immunoSEQ multiplex PCR, yet TCRdb's version contains in-frame clones alone and is incomplete. The sample carries 2 million to 2.5 million clones, around 95% recorded once. Sequencing input: naive CD4+ T cells sorted from blood. These receptors originate from a man aged 18-30 years in good health. CDR3s include the opening cysteine and the closing phenylalanine or tryptophan. A D gene is named only where the DNA matches it firmly. Rows give clone size only sometimes, using once, few, many, or a class for an expanded clone.

>TRBJ2-1|TRBV11-1|NA|NA
TGTGCCAGCAGCCCTGGACGGATCGGGTACAATGAGCAGTTCTTC
CASSPGRIGYNEQFF
>TRBJ2-3|TRBV6-5|NA|NA
TGTGCCAGCAGTCTTACGGGAGTCCCCACAGATACGCAGTATTTT
CASSLTGVPTDTQYF
>TRBJ2-5|TRBV6-6|NA|NA
TGTGCCAGCATACCACCCGGGACCACGGAGACCCAGTACTTC
CASIPPGTTETQYF
>TRBJ2-7|TRBV4-1|NA|NA
TGCGCCAGCAGCTTAAACGGGGCGACCTACGAGCAGTACTTC
CASSLNGATYEQYF
>TRBJ2-5|TRBV15|NA|once
TGTGCCACCAGCAGAGATCGAGGGTTGACCCAGTACTTC
CATSRDRGLTQYF
>TRBJ1-1|TRBV19|NA|NA
TGTGCCAGTAGTCTGGGTCTGAACACTGAAGCTTTCTTT
CASSLGLNTEAFF
>TRBJ1-5|TRBV6-6|NA|NA
TGTGCCAGCAGTTACGTCCGGCAGGGCGATCAGCCCCAGCATTTT
CASSYVRQGDQPQHF
>TRBJ1-2|TRBV28|NA|once
TGTGCCAGCAGACCCCTGACAGGCCGCGACACCTTC
CASRPLTGRDTF
>TRBJ1-4|TRBV2|NA|NA
TGTGCCAGCAGTCGTGGGTCGGGGACTAATGAAAAACTGTTTTTT
CASSRGSGTNEKLFF
>TRBJ2-2|TRBV30|NA|once
TGTGCCTGGAGTGTACGGAGGTGGGGGAACACCGGGGAGCTGTTTTTT
CAWSVRRWGNTGELFF
>TRBJ2-7|TRBV18|NA|NA
TGTGCCAGCTCACCACCGTCGGGGTACGAGCAGTACTTC
CASSPPSGYEQYF
>TRBJ1-5|TRBV6-5|NA|NA
TGTGCCAGCAGTTACTCTGGGGTTAGCAATCAGCCCCAGCATTTT
CASSYSGVSNQPQHF
>TRBJ2-5|TRBV2|NA|NA
TGTGCCAGCAGTCTAGAGAGAGTAGTTCCACAAGAGACCCAGTACTTC
CASSLERVVPQETQYF
>TRBJ2-1|TRBV4-3|NA|NA
TGCGCCAGCAGCCAAGAGAGCAGCTTCTACAATGAGCAGTTCTTC
CASSQESSFYNEQFF
>TRBJ1-6|TRBV7-9|NA|NA
TGTGCCAGCAGCCTAAGTACAGGGCAGAGCTCCTATAATTCACCCCTCCACTTT
CASSLSTGQSSYNSPLHF
>TRBJ1-1|TRBV2|NA|NA
TGTGCCAGCAGTGCAGAAGGAGGGGGTCTTGAAGCTTTCTTT
CASSAEGGGLEAFF
>TRBJ1-5|TRBV5-1|NA|NA
TGCGCCAGCAGCCCGGAAGGACCGCATCAGCCCCAGCATTTT
CASSPEGPHQPQHF